This is a list of T cell receptor beta chains from one sample in a study of HIV-infected children after antiretroviral therapy interruption. TCRdb re-called the 3' RACE reads with MiXCR, one entry per CDR3 protein. Found here are 40,000 or so distinct CDR3 sequences, over 6% of them singletons; the top ten hold just under 1%. The sample in question was CD45RA+ CD4+ T cells from PBMCs, pooled from several time points, obtained from a donor given antiretroviral therapy, either interrupted or continuous. The origin of the receptors is a pool of human donors with HIV. CDR3s include the opening cysteine and the closing phenylalanine or tryptophan. Each record gives: CDR3 length, clone size, D gene, J gene, V gene, CDR3 DNA, CDR3 protein. D genes are given only for firm matches. A clone size is listed for some rows: how often the clone was seen (once, few, many), or a class if it is expanded.

13	many	.	TRBJ2-1	TRBV6-5	TGTGCCAGCAATCGGGACAACTATGCTGAGCAGTTCTTC	CASNRDNYAEQFF
14	many	.	TRBJ2-2	TRBV10-3	TGTGCCATCAGTGGGACACTTAACACCGGGGAGCTGTTTTTT	CAISGTLNTGELFF
15	few	.	TRBJ1-6	TRBV6-2/TRBV6-3	TGTGCCAGCAGTTACTCGACCGGGACACCCGTCACCCTCCACTTT	CASSYSTGTPVTLHF
15	many	TRBD2	TRBJ2-7	TRBV28	TGTGCCAGCAACAAGCCGGGACTAGCGTCCTACGAGCAGTACTTC	CASNKPGLASYEQYF
12	many	TRBD1	TRBJ2-7	TRBV29-1	TGCAGCGTTGAGAGGACAGGCCGGGAGCAGTACTTC	CSVERTGREQYF
16	many	TRBD1	TRBJ1-4	TRBV5-1	TGCGCCAGCAGCCTCCGCTCGGGACAGACTAATGAAAAACTGTTTTTT	CASSLRSGQTNEKLFF
20	many	.	TRBJ2-1	TRBV23-1	TGCGCCAGCAGTCAATCGTTGCGGGGGCGCCCCCCCCAAAACAACAATGAGCAGTTCTTC	CASSQSLRGRPPQNNNEQFF
12	many	.	TRBJ2-5	TRBV12-3/TRBV12-4	TGTGCCAGCAGTCAAAAAGTTTGGACCCAGTACTTC	CASSQKVWTQYF
13	medium-sized	.	TRBJ2-1	TRBV3-2	TGTGCCAGCAGCTCACAGGGGTCTGCTGAGCAGTTCTTC	CASSSQGSAEQFF
13	many	.	TRBJ1-2	TRBV10-1	TGCGCCAGCAGTGAGTCGCGTAGCTATGGCTACACCTTC	CASSESRSYGYTF
15	many	.	TRBJ1-2	TRBV5-6	TGTGCCAGCAGCTTGGGCCAGGGGAGTATGTTCGGCTACACCTTC	CASSLGQGSMFGYTF
13	many	.	TRBJ2-1	TRBV6-1	TGTGCCAGCATCAGGGGTGGGGTGAATGAGCAGTTCTTC	CASIRGGVNEQFF
16	few	TRBD2	TRBJ2-7	TRBV3-1	TGTGCCAGCAGCCAAGAAGGGACTAGCGGGCACTACGAGCAGTACTTC	CASSQEGTSGHYEQYF
15	few	TRBD2	TRBJ2-7	TRBV28	TGTGCCAGCAGCACCCCGGCTAGCGGGAGCTACGAGCAGTACTTC	CASSTPASGSYEQYF
13	.	TRBD1	TRBJ2-2	TRBV27	TGTGCCAGCAGTACGACAGGGGCCGGGGAGCTGTTTTTT	CASSTTGAGELFF
13	.	.	TRBJ2-5	TRBV7-2	TGTGCCAGCAGCCTGGACTTCCAAGAGACCCAGTACTTC	CASSLDFQETQYF